This T cell receptor (beta chain) was recovered during a study of blood T cell repertoires in COVID-19 (dated by TCRdb to between 2020 and 2021). Notes on the research overall: Samples from collaborators originated in the United States, Italy and Spain and spanned both the acute and convalescent phases of COVID-19. The material from the prospective study consisted of cDNA or gDNA derived from T cells, B-cell-depleted T cells, or PBMCs. Subjects who had been exposed to COVID-19, were actively infected with it, or had recovered from it provided the deeply sampled blood TCRbeta repertoires that made up the dataset. The repertoires were made available in a free public database intended to serve as a resource for research on the immune response to SARS-CoV-2. The samples were drawn from two sources: the first 160 participants of the ongoing ImmuneRACE study, and fewer than 1,500 subjects contributed by 6 global collaborators. A de-identified subject ID, COVID-19 status, age in years and sex were almost always included in the sample metadata. HLA class I and class II types, where available, came from metadata supplied by the sample provider rather than from assay-based typing. What the study reported, not specific to this receptor: Clinical and demographic metadata were provided uncurated, with the amount varying by source and participant.

Collaborating institutions collected whole blood in K2EDTA tubes following their own protocols. For TCRbeta analysis, collaborators shipped samples in one of three forms: frozen whole blood, isolated PBMCs, or DNA extracted from either of those sample types. The CDR3 measures 15 amino acids from cysteine to phenylalanine. Kept here is only the CDR3 DNA, which spans 45 bases and is read in frame from base 1. CDR1 and CDR2, per the germline V gene, are MGHRA and YSYEKL. V is cut back by 4 bases and J by 10 bases, with 5 bases in the junction unmatched. TCRbeta CDR3 regions were amplified from genomic DNA by means of the immunoSEQ Assay, a bias-controlled multiplex PCR. Regarding the original processing steps: The number of nucleated cells in each sample was estimated from the amplification of reference gene primers within the assay. To quantify the absolute abundance of each unique TCRbeta CDR3 rearrangement, sequence reads were collapsed and filtered. For each sample, productive Simpson clonality was calculated by taking the square root of Simpson's diversity index across productive rearrangements. Here the immuneACCESS table is served through TCRdb, limited to in-frame sequences with V and J called. Missing clones are a known gap in these copies; in checked studies unresolved V genes cover under half, and the rest lacks a known reason. V and J calls and clone size are given by that table; D and trimming were obtained from the DNA. This sample comprises about 100,000 clones, roughly 80% of them detected only once. The ten largest clones represent 4% to 5.5% of the sample.

Comments on this clone: Its antigen specificity is not known. Base quality data are lacking; no much larger clone is found one base away.

The chain was built from TRBV4-1 and TRBJ2-1; 15 nucleotides in the junction match TRBD2. What was sequenced was peripheral blood. The clonotype comes from a man aged 55-75 years with acute or convalescent COVID-19. The DNA sequence follows: TGCGCCAGCAGCCGCGGACTAGCGGGGGGGCCAGAGCAGTTCTTC. Its translation is CASSRGLAGGPEQFF.